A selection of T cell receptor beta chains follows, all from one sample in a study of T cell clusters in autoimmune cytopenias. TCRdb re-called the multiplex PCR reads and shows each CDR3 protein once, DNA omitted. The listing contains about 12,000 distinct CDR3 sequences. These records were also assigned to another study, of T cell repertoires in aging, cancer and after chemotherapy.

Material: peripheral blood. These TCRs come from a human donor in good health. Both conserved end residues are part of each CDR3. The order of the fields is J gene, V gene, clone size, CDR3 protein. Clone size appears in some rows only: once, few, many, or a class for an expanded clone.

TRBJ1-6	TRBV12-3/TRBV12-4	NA	CASSFGGNTPLHF
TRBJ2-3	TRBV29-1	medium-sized	CSVEAGNADTQYF
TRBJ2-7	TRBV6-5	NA	CASTQNLGQGAPQYF
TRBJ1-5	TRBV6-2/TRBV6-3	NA	CASSPQDAQPQHF
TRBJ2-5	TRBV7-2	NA	CASSLGVEGRYYF
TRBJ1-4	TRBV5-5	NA	CASSLGHSAFNEKLFF
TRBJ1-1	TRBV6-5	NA	CASSYSPLRGGNTEAFF
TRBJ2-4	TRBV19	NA	CASSPTGAKNIQYF
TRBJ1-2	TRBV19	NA	CASRTIRTQNYGYTF
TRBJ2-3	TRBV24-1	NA	CATSESLAGGADTQYF
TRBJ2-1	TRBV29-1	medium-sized	CSVDDQGAYNEQFF
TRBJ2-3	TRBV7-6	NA	CASSIKRGGTDTQYF
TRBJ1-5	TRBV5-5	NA	CASSVDREYQPQHF
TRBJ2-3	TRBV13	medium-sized	CASSLLLAADTQYF
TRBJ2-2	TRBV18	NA	CASSPPGSFVAGELFF
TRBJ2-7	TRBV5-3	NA	CARGEEQGVSYEQYF
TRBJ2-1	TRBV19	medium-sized	CASSRDRGLSGNEQFF